These 32 T cell receptor beta chains share one sample of origin, sequenced in a study of shared clonotypes between healthy human individuals. Assay: immunoSEQ multiplex PCR; the TCRdb copy retains only in-frame clones and omits some. In the table there are about 660,000 clones, approximately 74% of which are singletons. Sequenced sample: memory CD4+ T cells sorted from blood. Subset defined: CD45RA-negative fraction. The receptors here all came from a woman under 40 in good health.

This clone appeared a single time. This sequence joins TRBV25-1 and TRBJ1-2, with D maybe TRBD1 (6 bases). Germline CDR1 is MGHDK and CDR2 is SYGVNS. The CDR3 length is 13 residues. The ends were cut back, 3 bases at V and 4 bases at J, with 9 bases in the middle. CDR3: CASSEGGGYGYTF. CDR3 bases: TGTGCCAGCAGTGAGGGAGGGGGCTATGGCTACACCTTC.

J is TRBJ2-2 and V is TRBV5-4; D remains ambiguous. The CDR3 covers 16 residues. The germline gives CDR1 SGHNT, CDR2 YYREEE (reference sequence). V lost 4 bases, J lost 2 bases, and 15 bases lay in between. CDR3 bases: TGTGCCAGCAGCGACCATGTTTGGGGTAACACCGGGGAGCTGTTTTTT. Its translation is CASSDHVWGNTGELFF.

The genes are TRBV4-1 and TRBJ2-5; TRBD2 aligns across 8 bases. V shed 3 bases and J 2 bases; nucleotides not matched to a gene: 8. The germline CDR1 and CDR2 sequences are MGHRA and YSYEKL. The length of the CDR3 is 16 residues. The CDR3 sequence: CASSHPPSGGQETQYF. DNA of the CDR3: TGCGCCAGCAGCCACCCGCCTTCGGGAGGGCAAGAGACCCAGTACTTC.

The chain couples TRBV10-1 to TRBJ2-1; 8 nucleotides agree with TRBD1. The CDR3 has 14 residues. Germline-derived CDR1 and CDR2 are WNHNN and SYGVQD (reference sequence). Trimming took 4 bases from V and 7 from J; bases not matched to a gene: 6. CDR3 DNA sequence: TGCGCCAGCAGTGGGACAGGGCAAACAAATGAGCAGTTCTTC. Translation: CASSGTGQTNEQFF.

Many counts were recorded for this clone. The rearrangement uses TRBV5-1 and TRBJ1-4, with D uncertain. This CDR3 has 16 residues. Germline loops: CDR1 SGHRS, CDR2 YFSETQ. Between the trimmed V and J ends, which lost 5 bases and 2 bases, there was a span of 16 bases. This CDR3 is CASSFLAGSTNEKLFF. CDR3 DNA sequence: TGCGCCAGCAGTTTCTTAGCGGGATCCACTAATGAAAAACTGTTTTTT.

Concerning this clone: Other DNA variants within this sample encode the same CDR3. This chain uses TRBV7-2 with TRBJ1-2; D might be TRBD1 (5 bases). V shed 1 base and J shed 3 bases, with 9 bases lying between them. CDR3 length: 14 residues. CDR1 is SGHTA, CDR2 FQGNSA, per germline. The CDR3 DNA follows: TGTGCCAGCAGCTTAGGCCAGGGAGACTATGGCTACACCTTC. It encodes CASSLGQGDYGYTF.

This chain connects TRBV28 to TRBJ1-5; 9 nucleotides line up with TRBD1. The CDR3 has 15 amino acids. With V trimmed by 5 bases and J by 4 bases, 6 bases remained unmatched. Germline assignment: CDR1 MDHEN and CDR2 SYDVKM. The CDR3 DNA follows: TGTGCCAGCAGTCTAAGACAGGGGGGAAATCAGCCCCAGCATTTT. Translation gives CASSLRQGGNQPQHF.

The V and J genes are TRBV5-1 and TRBJ2-1; possible D gene TRBD2, 5 bases. Germline values: CDR1 SGHRS, CDR2 YFSETQ. Deletions cut 4 bases from V and 1 base from J, with 12 bases between. The CDR3 has 15 amino acids. In DNA, the CDR3 is TGCGCCAGCAGCGGGTCTTCGGGATCCTACAATGAGCAGTTCTTC. Protein: CASSGSSGSYNEQFF.

This clone was observed a handful of times. The chain couples TRBV5-1 to TRBJ2-3; 7 nucleotides match TRBD1. V lost 4 bases and J lost 3; bases outside the gene matches: 2. Germline CDR1 reads SGHRS; CDR2 reads YFSETQ. The CDR3 runs 13 residues. The CDR3 DNA follows: TGCGCCAGCAGCCAACAGGGGACAGATACGCAGTATTTT. It encodes CASSQQGTDTQYF.

V is TRBV5-5 and J is TRBJ2-5; TRBD1 might be the D (6 bases). V was clipped by 2 bases and J by 1 base, with 12 bases between them. CDR1 is SGHKS and CDR2 is YYEKEE in the germline V gene (reference sequence). The CDR3 is 15 amino acids. The DNA for the CDR3 is TGTGCCAGCAGCTTCCAGGGGAAAAGCCAAGAGACCCAGTACTTC. This gives the protein CASSFQGKSQETQYF.

This clone was detected only once. The gene calls are TRBV5-1 and TRBJ2-3; perhaps TRBD2 as D (6 bases). Trimming shortened V by 4 bases and J by 5 bases, and 17 bases separated the two germline ends. The germline CDR1 and CDR2 sequences are SGHRS and YFSETQ. The CDR3 consists of 15 residues. The CDR3 DNA is TGCGCCAGCAGCCCACAAACAAAAGCGGGAGATACGCAGTATTTT. Translation: CASSPQTKAGDTQYF.

The chain combines TRBV25-1 with TRBJ2-5; D not certain. This CDR3 spans 14 amino acids. V lost 1 base, J lost 3 bases, and 9 bases lay in between. Germline CDR1 reads MGHDK; CDR2 reads SYGVNS. CDR3 protein: CASSESAREETQYF. CDR3 sequence (DNA): TGTGCCAGCAGTGAATCTGCCCGAGAAGAGACCCAGTACTTC.

The chain uses TRBV4-1 and TRBJ1-4; 11 nucleotides align to TRBD1. Germline CDR1 reads MGHRA; CDR2 reads YSYEKL. The CDR3 loop spans 15 amino acids. V trimming: 6 bases; J trimming: 6 bases; junction bases outside the gene matches: 6. The CDR3 DNA follows: TGCGCCAGCAGATCTTGGGGACAGGGGGATGAAAAACTGTTTTTT. This sequence encodes CASRSWGQGDEKLFF.

This clone was observed many times. This CDR3 is also generated by other DNA sequences in the sample. This rearrangement joins TRBV5-4 to TRBJ2-5; the D is unclear. Per germline, CDR1 SGHNT and CDR2 YYREEE (reference sequence). V was clipped by 2 bases and J by 2 bases, with 1 base between them. The CDR3 extends over 11 amino acids. CDR3 sequence (DNA): TGTGCCAGCAGCTTACAAGAGACCCAGTACTTC. It specifies CASSLQETQYF.

CDR3 sequence (DNA): TGTGCCAGCAGCTTGGTAACAGCTAACTATGGCTACACCTTC. It specifies CASSLVTANYGYTF. The V gene is TRBV5-6, the J gene TRBJ1-2, with no clear D. The germline gives CDR1 SGHDT, CDR2 YYEEEE. This CDR3 region has 14 residues. Trimming cost V 0 bases and J 0 bases, with 6 bases left between them.

The chain is built from TRBV27 and TRBJ2-7, with a possible D match to TRBD2 (5 bases). V lost 6 bases and J lost 2, with 14 bases in between. Germline V lookup: CDR1 MNHEY, CDR2 SMNVEV (reference sequence). This CDR3 has 14 residues. CDR3 protein: CASRGSGRAYEQYF. The CDR3 nucleotides read TGTGCCAGCAGGGGTTCGGGAAGGGCCTACGAGCAGTACTTC.

The chain combines TRBV5-1 with TRBJ2-7, with D possibly TRBD2 on 6 matching bases. Germline CDR1 and CDR2: SGHRS and YFSETQ. CDR3 length: 15 residues. The ends were cut back, 6 bases at V and 3 bases at J, with 19 bases in the middle. The CDR3 region has the DNA TGCGCCAGCAACCCGGGACTCTCCTCGAGCTACGAGCAGTACTTC. Its translation is CASNPGLSSSYEQYF.

The chain couples TRBV10-1 to TRBJ2-3; tentative D call: TRBD2 (6 bases). V lost 6 bases and J 0 bases, leaving 16 bases between the germline ends. This CDR3 has 16 amino acids. Germline V CDR1 and CDR2: WNHNN, SYGVQD (reference sequence). This CDR3 is CASRGDFSTSTDTQYF. CDR3 bases: TGCGCCAGCAGGGGGGACTTTAGCACTAGCACAGATACGCAGTATTTT.

This clone occurred once. The identical CDR3 is also encoded by other nucleotide sequences in the sample. The chain recombines TRBV18 with TRBJ1-4; D unclear. In germline, CDR1 is KGHSH, CDR2 LQKENI. This CDR3 is built from 13 residues. Between the trimmed V and J ends, which lost 2 bases and 8 bases, there was a span of 9 bases. The CDR3 nucleotides read TGTGCCAGCTCACCAGGGGTAAAGGAAAAACTGTTTTTT. This translates into CASSPGVKEKLFF.

The chain combines TRBV30 with TRBJ2-5; perhaps TRBD1 as D (5 bases). The CDR3 is 11 residues long. V lost 5 bases to trimming and J lost 1 base, with 5 bases between them. Germline-derived CDR1 and CDR2 are GTSNPN and SVGIG (reference sequence). The CDR3 reads CAWGAQETQYF. The CDR3 DNA reads TGTGCCTGGGGGGCCCAAGAGACCCAGTACTTC.

The chain links TRBV7-2 to TRBJ2-7; 9 nucleotides align to TRBD2. V shed 5 bases and J 6 bases; nucleotides not matched to a gene: 17. There are 17 residues in the CDR3. Germline CDR1 and CDR2: SGHTA and FQGNSA. The CDR3 loop reads CASSQEMGVAGEPEQYF. The CDR3 DNA reads as TGTGCCAGCAGCCAAGAAATGGGGGTAGCGGGAGAACCCGAGCAGTACTTC.

The J gene is TRBJ2-7, the V gene TRBV4-1; D is unresolved. V was clipped by 1 base and J by 1 base, with 11 bases between them. The germline V gene encodes CDR1 MGHRA and CDR2 YSYEKL. This CDR3 has 15 amino acids. Here the CDR3 reads CASSQGAGVSYEQYF. DNA for the CDR3: TGCGCCAGCAGCCAAGGGGCTGGGGTATCCTACGAGCAGTACTTC.

The rearrangement uses TRBV2 and TRBJ2-2, with 10 nucleotides matching TRBD1. CDR3 length equals 15 residues. Trimming cost V 6 bases and J 4 bases; bases outside gene matches: 5. Germline lookup yields CDR1 SNHLY and CDR2 FYNNEI. Here the CDR3 reads CASSRTGGFTGELFF. The CDR3 nucleotides are TGTGCCAGCAGCCGGACAGGGGGATTCACCGGGGAGCTGTTTTTT.

The chain is built from TRBV14 and TRBJ2-5, with a tentative D call TRBD2 (6 bases). V lost 4 bases and J 5 bases, leaving 14 bases between the germline ends. The CDR3 contains 14 residues. CDR1 is SGHDN, CDR2 FVKESK, per germline. CDR3 loop: CASSRSRSGETQYF. In DNA, the CDR3 is TGTGCCAGCAGCCGCAGTAGAAGCGGGGAGACCCAGTACTTC.

The chain carries TRBV7-2 and TRBJ2-7; 9 nucleotides align to TRBD2. The trim removed 1 base at V and 2 bases at J, leaving 9 bases unmatched. Germline V CDR1 and CDR2: SGHTA, FQGNSA. The CDR3 has 17 amino acids. CDR3 bases: TGTGCCAGCAGCTTAGGTGGGTGGAGCGGGAGGCCCTACGAGCAGTACTTC. Translating gives CASSLGGWSGRPYEQYF.

The table lists this clone with a few counts. The chain uses TRBV15 and TRBJ1-5; possibly TRBD1 for D (5 bases). The CDR3 is 12 amino acids. Germline CDR1 is LNHNV and CDR2 is YYDKDF (reference sequence). The ends were cut back, 7 bases at V and 9 bases at J, with 13 bases in the middle. Here the CDR3 DNA reads TGTGCCACCAACCAGGGTTACGGGCCCCAGCATTTT. Its protein is CATNQGYGPQHF.

The V and J genes are TRBV2 and TRBJ2-1; possibly TRBD2 for D (5 bases). The V gene lost 3 bases and the J gene lost 12 bases, with 12 bases spanning the gap. CDR1 SNHLY and CDR2 FYNNEI come from the germline V gene. This CDR3 is 12 amino acids long. CDR3 residues: CASSDVAGPQFF. DNA for the CDR3: TGTGCCAGCAGTGACGTGGCGGGTCCGCAGTTCTTC. The full variable domain, its missing parts supplied by reference TRBV2 and TRBJ2-1, is EPEVTQTPSHQVTQMGQEVILRCVPISNHLYFYWYRQILGQKVEFLVSFYNNEISEKSEIFDDQFSVERPDGSNFTLKIRSTKLEDSAMYFCASSDVAGPQFFGPGTRLTVL.

This clone showed up just a few times. The V gene is TRBV7-8, the J gene TRBJ2-6; D is undetermined. V lost 6 bases and J lost 5, with 8 bases in between. CDR3 size: 13 residues. Germline V gene lookup returns CDR1 SGHVS and CDR2 FQNEAQ. The CDR3 sequence: CASRGVWANVLTF. As DNA, the CDR3 is TGTGCCAGCAGAGGTGTCTGGGCCAACGTCCTGACTTTC.

This clone was recorded only once. This chain links TRBV19 with TRBJ1-4; D remains unclear. Trimming pared 4 bases from V and 15 bases from J, leaving 18 bases between. From germline, CDR1 is LNHDA and CDR2 SQIVND (reference sequence). This CDR3 spans 13 amino acids. CDR3 nucleotides: TGTGCCAGTAGTACCAACCTCGAGAAAAGGTTGTTTTTT. Its translation: CASSTNLEKRLFF.

The sample holds many counts of this clone. The V gene is TRBV5-1, the J gene TRBJ2-1; 8 positions agree with TRBD2. The V gene's germline CDR1 is SGHRS and CDR2 YFSETQ. This CDR3 comprises 15 residues. V was clipped by 4 bases and J by 4 bases; unmatched bases: 7. The CDR3 protein is CASSPVAGNYNEQFF. The CDR3 nucleotides read TGCGCCAGCAGCCCTGTAGCGGGAAATTACAATGAGCAGTTCTTC.

J is TRBJ2-1 and V is TRBV21-1; the table's D call, TRBD1, has no DNA check behind it. TRBV21-1 is reported as a pseudogene. The CDR3 has 12 residues. The CDR3 region has the DNA TGTGCCAGCAGCAAAGGGGACACGGGATCGTTCTTC. Its protein is CASSKGDTGSFF.

The gene calls are TRBV10-3 and TRBJ2-3; D might be TRBD2 (6 bases). The V and J ends lost 10 bases and 6 bases respectively, with 17 bases between them. CDR1 is ENHRY, CDR2 SYGVKD, per germline. The CDR3 is 13 amino acids. Here the CDR3 reads CATGTPARDTQYF. The CDR3 DNA reads TGTGCCACGGGGACTCCCGCAAGGGATACGCAGTATTTT.